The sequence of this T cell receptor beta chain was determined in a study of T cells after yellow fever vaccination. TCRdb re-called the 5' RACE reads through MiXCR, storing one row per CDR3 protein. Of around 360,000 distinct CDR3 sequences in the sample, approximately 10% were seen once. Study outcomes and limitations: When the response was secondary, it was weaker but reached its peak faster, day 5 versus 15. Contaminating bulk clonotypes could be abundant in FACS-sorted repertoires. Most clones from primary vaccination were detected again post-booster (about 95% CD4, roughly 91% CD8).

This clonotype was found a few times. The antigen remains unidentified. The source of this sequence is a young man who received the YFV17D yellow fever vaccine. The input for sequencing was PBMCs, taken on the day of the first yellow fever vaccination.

The CDR3: CASSTGTGATGELFF. The CDR3 region has the DNA TGCGCCAGCAGCACCGGGACAGGAGCAACCGGGGAGCTGTTTTTT. V and J are TRBV5-1 and TRBJ2-2, with 8 bases fitting TRBD1. With V trimmed by 4 bases and J by 5 bases, 7 bases remained unmatched. There are 15 residues in the CDR3. Germline assignment: CDR1 SGHRS and CDR2 YFSETQ. The whole variable domain, remainder taken from reference TRBV5-1 and TRBJ2-2, is KAGVTQTPRYLIKTRGQQVTLSCSPISGHRSVSWYQQTPGQGLQFLFEYFSETQRNKGNFPGRFSGRQFSNSRSEMNVSTLELGDSALYLCASSTGTGATGELFFGEGSRLTVL.